This T cell receptor beta chain was retrieved from a study of T cell repertoires in cytomegalovirus infection. Germline lookup yields CDR1 SEHNR and CDR2 FQNEAQ (reference sequence). The CDR3 totals 13 residues. Trimming left V 3 bases short and J 5 bases short, with 10 bases between. This clonotype was seen many times. Using its own MiXCR run on the reads, TCRdb lists one record per CDR3 protein. The sample holds a few hundred thousand distinct CDR3 sequences; over 15% are singletons and the top ten take less than 9.5%. This receptor was identified in a human donor in good health (CMV status not recorded). Some clones in this sample may be carry-over from other donors' samples. V gene TRBV7-9 combines with J gene TRBJ2-5; D is tentatively TRBD1 or TRBD2 (5 bases each). Sequencing was done on a sample of PBMCs. This CDR3 is CASSFRGEETQYF. CDR3 bases: TGTGCCAGCAGCTTTCGAGGGGAGGAGACCCAGTACTTC.